Below, one TCR beta chain is given with its context. The clone's antigen remains unknown. Per-base quality was not reported, and no clone a single base away is much larger than it. The data derive from a study of T cell changes during pregnancy in multiple sclerosis (dated by TCRdb to the late 2010s). Turning to the overall study: In women with multiple sclerosis, the researchers looked at how the T cell repertoire shifted as pregnancy progressed.

Library generation was performed with the immunoSEQ multiplex PCR assay. TCRdb's version of the immuneACCESS table is confined to in-frame rearrangements and falls short of the full clone set. An unresolved V gene accounts for under half of the shortfall where checked; the remainder is of unknown origin. A total of 41,000 or so clones appear in this sample, roughly 87% of them only once. Jointly, the top ten make up over 0.55% of the sample. The CDR3 goes from the cysteine to the phenylalanine over 13 residues. Solely the CDR3 DNA is kept, with 39 bases framed from the first base. CDR1 MNHEY and CDR2 SVGAGI are derived from the germline V gene. V is cut by 4 bases and J by 0 bases, and the space between the germline ends is 7 bases.

This TCR came from a female donor with multiple sclerosis, enrolled in a pregnancy study. This sequence uses TRBV6-5 and TRBJ2-7, and the D gene may be TRBD1, 5 bases matching. The specimen was CD4+ T cells from peripheral blood mononuclear cells, collected in the first trimester of pregnancy. The encoded CDR3 is CASSSTVSYEQYF. The DNA is TGTGCCAGCAGTTCGACAGTCTCCTACGAGCAGTACTTC.